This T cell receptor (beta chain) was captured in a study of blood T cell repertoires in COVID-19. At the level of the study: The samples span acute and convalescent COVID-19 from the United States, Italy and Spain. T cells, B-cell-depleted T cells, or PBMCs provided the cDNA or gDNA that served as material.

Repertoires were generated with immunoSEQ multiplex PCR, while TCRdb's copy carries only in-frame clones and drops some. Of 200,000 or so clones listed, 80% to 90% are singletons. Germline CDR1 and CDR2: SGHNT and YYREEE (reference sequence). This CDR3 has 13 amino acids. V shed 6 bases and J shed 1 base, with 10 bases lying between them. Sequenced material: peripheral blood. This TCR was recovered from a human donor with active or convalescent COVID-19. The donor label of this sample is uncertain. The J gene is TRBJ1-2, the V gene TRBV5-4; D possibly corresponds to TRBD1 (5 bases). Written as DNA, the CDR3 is TGTGCCAGCACCAAAGGGGATAACTATGGCTACACCTTC. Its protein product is CASTKGDNYGYTF.